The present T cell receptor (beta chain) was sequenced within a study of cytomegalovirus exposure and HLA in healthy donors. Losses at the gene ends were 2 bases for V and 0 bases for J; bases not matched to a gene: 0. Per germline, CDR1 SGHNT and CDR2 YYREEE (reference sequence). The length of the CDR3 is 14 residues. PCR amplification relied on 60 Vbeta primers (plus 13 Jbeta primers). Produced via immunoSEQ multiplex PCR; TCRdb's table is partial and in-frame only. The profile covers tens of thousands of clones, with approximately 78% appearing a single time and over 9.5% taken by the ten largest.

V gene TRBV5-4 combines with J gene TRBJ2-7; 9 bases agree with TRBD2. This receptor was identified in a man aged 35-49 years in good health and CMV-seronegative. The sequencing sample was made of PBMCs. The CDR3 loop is CASSFSGGSYEQYF. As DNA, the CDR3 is TGTGCCAGCAGCTTTAGCGGGGGCTCCTACGAGCAGTACTTC.